This T cell receptor beta chain was captured by sequencing in a study of cytomegalovirus exposure and HLA in healthy donors. Study-wide background: A later analysis reported the 120 or so validation repertoires used the same platform as the roughly 670 first-cohort repertoires.

The CDR3 covers 16 residues. Per the germline V gene, CDR1 is SGHTA and CDR2 is FQGTGA. The junction had 3 bases not matched to a gene; V was cut back by 1 base and J by 4 bases. Study-wide findings and caveats: Rarity held for most TCR sequences, but there were some public TCRs that occurred in many donors. A list of around 150 TCR beta chains associated with cytomegalovirus was given.

Comments on this clone: The antigen is not known.

TCRdb's copy holds only in-frame clones and misses some; the assay was immunoSEQ multiplex PCR. The table lists 180,000 or so clones, approximately 89% of them singletons. The specimen was PBMCs. The sequence was obtained from a man between 25 and 39 years old in good health and CMV-seropositive. The rearrangement joins TRBV7-3 to TRBJ2-1; 11 bases align to TRBD1. The CDR3 spells CASSLRDRGSYNEQFF. In DNA form, the CDR3 reads TGTGCCAGCAGCTTAAGGGACAGGGGGTCTTACAATGAGCAGTTCTTC.